This TCR beta chain was sequenced for a study of shared clonotypes between healthy human individuals. CD45RO negativity and positive selection for CCR7 defined naive CD8 cells, a population that excluded terminally differentiated effector memory CD45RA+ cells. Each of the donors was a healthy adult who was HIV-negative and had not had a recent acute infection or vaccination. General study findings and limits: Sharing across several donors was seen in 4.5% to 5.5% of naive CD4 clonotypes.

Comments on this clone: Its matching antigen is unknown.

Assay: immunoSEQ multiplex PCR; the TCRdb copy retains only in-frame clones and omits some. There are a few million clones in the sample; around 93% occur only once, and under 2% lies in the top ten. This TCR came from a man between 18 and 29 years old in good health. Some clones in this sample may be carry-over from other donors' samples. Sequencing used naive CD8+ T cells from PBMCs.

DNA for the CDR3: TGCGCCAGCAGCTTTGGGCAGGGAGGGCCCTATGGCTACACCTTC. Protein: CASSFGQGGPYGYTF. The rearrangement links TRBV5-1 to TRBJ1-2, with D possibly TRBD1 on 5 matching bases. The germline CDR1 and CDR2 sequences are SGHRS and YFSETQ. The CDR3 sequence is 15 residues long. The ends were cut back, 2 bases at V and 4 bases at J, with 15 bases in the middle.